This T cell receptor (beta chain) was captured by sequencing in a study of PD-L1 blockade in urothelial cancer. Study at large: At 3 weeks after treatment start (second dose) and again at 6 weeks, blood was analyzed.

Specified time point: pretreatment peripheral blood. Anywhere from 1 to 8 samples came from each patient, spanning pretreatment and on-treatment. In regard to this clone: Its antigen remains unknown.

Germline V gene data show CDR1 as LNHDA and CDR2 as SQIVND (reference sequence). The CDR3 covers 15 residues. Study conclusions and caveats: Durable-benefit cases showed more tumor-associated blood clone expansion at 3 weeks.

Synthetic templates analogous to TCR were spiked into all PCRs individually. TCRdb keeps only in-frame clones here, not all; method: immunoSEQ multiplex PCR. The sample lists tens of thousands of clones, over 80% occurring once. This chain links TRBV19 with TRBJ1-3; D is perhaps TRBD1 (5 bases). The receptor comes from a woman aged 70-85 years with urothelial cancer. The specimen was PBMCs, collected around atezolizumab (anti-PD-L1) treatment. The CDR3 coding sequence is TGTGCAGTGGGACTGGACCGACTGAGCGGAAACACCATATATTTT. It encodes CAVGLDRLSGNTIYF.